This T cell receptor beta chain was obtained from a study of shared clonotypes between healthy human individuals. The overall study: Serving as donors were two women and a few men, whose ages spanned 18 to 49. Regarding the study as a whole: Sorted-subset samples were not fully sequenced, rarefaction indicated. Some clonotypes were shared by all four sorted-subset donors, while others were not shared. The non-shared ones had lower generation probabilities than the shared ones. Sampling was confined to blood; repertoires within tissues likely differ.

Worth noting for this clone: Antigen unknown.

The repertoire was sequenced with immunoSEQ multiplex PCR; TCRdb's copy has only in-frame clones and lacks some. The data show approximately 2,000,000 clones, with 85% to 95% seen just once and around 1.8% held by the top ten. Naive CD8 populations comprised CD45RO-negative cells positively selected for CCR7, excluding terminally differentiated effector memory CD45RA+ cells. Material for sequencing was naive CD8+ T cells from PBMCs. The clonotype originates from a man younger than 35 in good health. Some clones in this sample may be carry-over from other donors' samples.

CDR3 sequence: CASSEFGSGRATDTQYF. The CDR3, as DNA: TGCGCCAGCAGTGAGTTCGGGAGCGGGAGGGCTACAGATACGCAGTATTTT. The chain carries TRBV10-1 and TRBJ2-3; the match to TRBD2 covers 10 bases. The CDR3 extends over 17 amino acids. Trimming cost V 1 base and J 3 bases; bases outside gene matches: 7. CDR1 is WNHNN, CDR2 SYGVQD, per germline (reference sequence).